These 6 T cell receptor beta chains were sequenced from one sample in a study of blood T cell repertoires in COVID-19. Measured with immunoSEQ multiplex PCR; TCRdb has only the in-frame clones, and not every one. This sample has some 80,000 clones, with around four fifths found just once. Specimen: peripheral blood. The receptor set was obtained from a human donor in a cohort sampled during active COVID-19.

V and J are TRBV6-5 and TRBJ2-5; D uncertain. Trimming stripped 6 bases from V and 5 bases from J, with 16 bases between. The CDR3 contains 14 residues. The germline CDR1 and CDR2 sequences are MNHEY and SVGAGI. CDR3 coding DNA: TGTGCCAGCAGAGGCAGGCATCAGTCGGAGACCCAGTACTTC. Protein product: CASRGRHQSETQYF.

This chain connects TRBV10-1 to TRBJ2-1, with 8 nucleotides matching TRBD2. The J segment lost 2 bases and the V segment lost 3 bases, leaving 0 bases of the junction unmatched. In germline, CDR1 is WNHNN, CDR2 SYGVQD (reference sequence). The CDR3 runs 14 residues. In DNA form, the CDR3 reads TGCGCCAGCAGTGACGGGAGGGCCTACAATGAGCAGTTCTTC. Its translation is CASSDGRAYNEQFF.

The chain uses TRBV5-1 and TRBJ1-2; D ambiguous. From germline, CDR1 is SGHRS and CDR2 YFSETQ. The CDR3 length is 16 residues. The ends were cut back, 0 bases at V and 2 bases at J, with 14 bases in the middle. CDR3 nucleotide sequence: TGCGCCAGCAGCTTGGGGGCGACACAGCTAAACTATGGCTACACCTTC. Encoded protein: CASSLGATQLNYGYTF.

V usage is TRBV5-1 and J usage is TRBJ1-2, with 7 bases fitting TRBD1. The CDR3 spans 12 residues. V shed 7 bases and J 8 bases; nucleotides not matched to a gene: 8. Germline CDR1 SGHRS, CDR2 YFSETQ. In nucleotides, the CDR3 is TGCGCCAGCTCGACAGGGTCGCGGGGCTACACCTTC. As protein: CASSTGSRGYTF. The full variable domain, its missing parts supplied by reference TRBV5-1 and TRBJ1-2, is KAGVTQTPRYLIKTRGQQVTLSCSPISGHRSVSWYQQTPGQGLQFLFEYFSETQRNKGNFPGRFSGRQFSNSRSEMNVSTLELGDSALYLCASSTGSRGYTFGSGTRLTVV.

This clone appeared once. This chain connects TRBV9 to TRBJ2-3, with D maybe TRBD1 (6 bases). This CDR3 is built from 15 residues. Germline CDR1 is SGDLS and CDR2 is YYNGEE. V lost 3 bases, J lost 3 bases, and 14 bases lay in between. The CDR3 nucleotides read TGTGCCAGCAGCGCCTTACAGGGCGCGACAGATACGCAGTATTTT. It codes for CASSALQGATDTQYF. The entire variable domain, with the rest obtained from reference TRBV9 and TRBJ2-3, is as follows: DSGVTQTPKHLITATGQRVTLRCSPRSGDLSVYWYQQSLDQGLQFLIQYYNGEERAKGNILERFSAQQFPDLHSELNLSSLELGDSALYFCASSALQGATDTQYFGPGTRLTVL.

This clone is a singleton in its sample. This sequence joins TRBV6-4 and TRBJ1-6, with TRBD1 matching over 7 bases. Trimming took 8 bases from V and 8 from J; bases not matched to a gene: 6. Germline values: CDR1 MRHNA, CDR2 SNTAGT. This CDR3 is built from 13 residues. The CDR3 nucleotides read TGTGCCAGCGGCGGGACAGCTGATTCACCCCTCCACTTT. It specifies CASGGTADSPLHF.